The entry below describes one T cell receptor (beta chain). This clonotype was seen ten or more times. Its antigen is not yet known. No clone much larger than this one lies a single base away; base qualities are absent. The data are from a study of HIV-infected patients and healthy controls (dated by TCRdb to the mid-2010s). Library method: 5' RACE. The sequencing machine was an Illumina MiSeq. In-frame beta chains were kept once TCRdb had trimmed the public reads at Q25 with fastp and called clones with MiXCR. Rows are combined by CDR3 protein, so each entry shows the most common genes and DNA. Counted in this sample were under 70,000 distinct CDR3 sequences; roughly 21% of them appeared once. Of the sample, under 1.5% falls within the top ten clones. The receptor was isolated from a human donor in good health. Sample: CD4+ T cells from blood.

The CDR3 protein sequence reads: CASSYTSGVYNEQFF. The DNA sequence follows: TGTGCCAGCAGCTATACTAGCGGGGTTTACAATGAGCAGTTCTTC. The V and J segments used are TRBV5-4 and TRBJ2-1, with 10 junctional bases fitting TRBD2. Germline trimming: 3 bases from V, 4 bases from J; junction bases outside gene matches: 4. Reading from cysteine to phenylalanine, the CDR3 counts 15 amino acids. Only the CDR3 portion is preserved as DNA: 45 bases, with reading frame beginning at the first base. CDR1 and CDR2, looked up from the germline V gene (reference sequence), are SGHNT and YYREEE. The full variable domain, completed from the reference TRBV5-4 and TRBJ2-1 proteins outside the CDR3, reads ETGVTQSPTHLIKTRGQQVTLRCSSQSGHNTVSWYQQALGQGPQFIFQYYREEENGRGNFPPRFSGLQFPNYSSELNVNALELDDSALYLCASSYTSGVYNEQFFGPGTRLTVL.